The sequence of this T cell receptor beta chain was determined in a study of T-cell reconstitution after alpha-beta-depleted transplantation in children. The CDR3 runs to 14 residues. V was cut by 5 bases and J by 2 bases, with 12 bases left in between. Using unique molecular identifiers, the investigators prepared the TCRbeta library. TCRdb redid the calling of the PCR reads with MiXCR, one entry per CDR3 protein. Of hundreds of thousands of distinct CDR3 sequences in the sample, around a sixth are singletons; the top ten hold roughly two fifths. The source is a male patient under 10 years old who had a stem cell transplant for acute lymphoblastic leukemia, so the T cells may come from the graft donor. The material was PBMCs, mostly from graft donor cells, obtained 360 days after TCRalphabeta/CD19-depleted stem cell transplant. This chain uses TRBV12-3 or TRBV12-4 with TRBJ2-5; the D is unclear. CDR3 DNA sequence: TGTGCCAGCAGTCCCCGTCGGGTTCAAGAGACCCAGTACTTC. It translates to CASSPRRVQETQYF.